One sample yielded the 18 T cell receptor beta chains listed below, sequenced in a study of blood T cell repertoires in COVID-19. Only in-frame clones appear in the TCRdb table, and some are missing; sequencing was by immunoSEQ multiplex PCR. The sample includes approximately 86,000 clones, around three quarters of them seen just once. The sequenced material came from peripheral blood. Receptors were obtained from a woman between 70 and 85 years old with acute or convalescent COVID-19.

This rearrangement joins TRBV6-1 to TRBJ2-7, with 7 bases fitting TRBD1. The V gene end was trimmed by 2 bases and the J gene end by 2 bases; junction bases not matched to a gene: 3. Germline CDR1 is MNHNS and CDR2 is SASEGT. The CDR3 has 14 residues. The DNA for the CDR3 is TGTGCCAGCAGTGAATGGCAGGGGGCCTACGAGCAGTACTTC. Translated, it gives CASSEWQGAYEQYF.

The rearrangement links TRBV6-1 to TRBJ2-1; 9 nucleotides agree with TRBD2. With V trimmed by 0 bases and J by 2 bases, 8 bases remained unmatched. Germline lookup yields CDR1 MNHNS and CDR2 SASEGT. The CDR3 is 18 residues long. As DNA, the CDR3 is TGTGCCAGCAGTGAAGCGCGACAGCGGGGGGCAGCCTACAATGAGCAGTTCTTC. It translates to CASSEARQRGAAYNEQFF.

This chain joins TRBV5-4 and TRBJ2-1, with 11 nucleotides matching TRBD2. V gave up 4 bases and J gave up 12 bases; unmatched junction bases: 12. This CDR3 is 15 amino acids long. CDR1 is SGHNT, CDR2 YYREEE, per germline (reference sequence). The CDR3 nucleotides read TGTGCCAGCAGCCAGATCACTAGCGGGGGAATGTCGCAGTTCTTC. Encoded protein: CASSQITSGGMSQFF.

This clone was seen ten or more times. The chain recombines TRBV7-9 with TRBJ1-1, with D unclear. Germline-derived CDR1 and CDR2 are SEHNR and FQNEAQ (reference sequence). Trimming pared 1 base from V and 1 base from J, leaving 7 bases between. The CDR3 totals 14 residues. This CDR3 is CASSLDVGNTEAFF. The CDR3 nucleotides read TGTGCCAGCAGCTTAGACGTCGGGAACACTGAAGCTTTCTTT.

The chain employs TRBV28 and TRBJ2-5, with 7 bases matching TRBD1. Looked up from germline, CDR1 is MDHEN and CDR2 is SYDVKM. J was trimmed by 1 base and V by 5 bases; bases with no gene match: 7. The CDR3 extends over 15 amino acids. The CDR3 is CASSPRTGRQETQYF. CDR3 DNA: TGTGCCAGCAGTCCTAGGACAGGACGCCAAGAGACCCAGTACTTC.

This chain uses TRBV6-5 with TRBJ1-6, with 7 bases matching TRBD1. V shed 4 bases and J 9 bases; nucleotides not matched to a gene: 12. The CDR3 is 16 residues long. CDR1 and CDR2 from the germline V gene are MNHEY and SVGAGI. The CDR3 sequence is CASSSPPGQVFSPLHF. The CDR3 nucleotides read TGTGCCAGCAGTTCACCCCCTGGACAGGTTTTTTCACCCCTCCACTTT.

The chain carries TRBV5-5 and TRBJ1-2, with D possibly being TRBD1 (6 bases). From germline, CDR1 is SGHKS and CDR2 YYEKEE (reference sequence). This CDR3 spans 15 amino acids. V was cut by 3 bases and J by 4 bases, with 16 bases left in between. This CDR3 reads CASSSGRGPGYGYTF. The DNA of the CDR3 is TGTGCCAGCAGCTCGGGGCGGGGGCCGGGCTATGGCTACACCTTC.

The chain employs TRBV4-3 and TRBJ2-3, with D perhaps matching TRBD1 (6 bases). V dropped 4 bases and J dropped 4 bases, with 15 bases sitting between them. CDR3 length: 15 amino acids. Germline V gene sequence: CDR1 LGHNA, CDR2 YSLEER. The CDR3 spells CASSPDRSGADTQYF. The CDR3 nucleotides are TGCGCCAGCAGCCCTGACAGGTCTGGAGCAGATACGCAGTATTTT.

This rearrangement joins TRBV6-6 to TRBJ1-3; maybe TRBD1 (5 bases). The CDR3 has 14 amino acids. CDR1 is MNHNY and CDR2 is SVGAGI in the germline V gene (reference sequence). Trimming removed 6 bases at V and 4 bases at J, with 13 bases between. The CDR3 coding sequence is TGTGCCAGCAGATCGGGAGGGACGGGAAACACCATATATTTT. It translates to CASRSGGTGNTIYF.

The chain recombines TRBV7-3 with TRBJ2-3; TRBD1 is a possible D gene (5 bases). The CDR3 runs 15 residues. V was clipped by 0 bases and J by 2 bases, with 9 bases between them. Germline-derived CDR1 and CDR2 are SGHTA and FQGTGA. Here the CDR3 DNA reads TGTGCCAGCAGCTTAACGGGCAGGGTCACAGATACGCAGTATTTT. It translates to CASSLTGRVTDTQYF.

This clone appeared a few times. This chain uses TRBV6-5 with TRBJ1-5, with D maybe TRBD1 (5 bases). V was trimmed by 4 bases and J by 7 bases, leaving 11 bases between them. Germline CDR1 and CDR2: MNHEY and SVGAGI. This CDR3 has 13 amino acids. The CDR3 sequence: CASSSAGNQPQHF. The CDR3 nucleotides are TGTGCCAGCAGTTCCGCAGGGAACCAGCCCCAGCATTTT.

The chain couples TRBV12-3 or TRBV12-4 to TRBJ1-2, with 7 bases aligning to TRBD1. The J segment lost 8 bases and the V segment lost 6 bases, leaving 9 bases of the junction unmatched. CDR3 length equals 13 residues. In DNA form, the CDR3 reads TGTGCCAGCAGGAAAGACAGGGCGGGAGGCTACACCTTC. Its protein is CASRKDRAGGYTF.

This chain connects TRBV7-9 to TRBJ2-7; D may be TRBD1 (5 bases). The V and J ends lost 1 base and 5 bases respectively, with 15 bases between them. This CDR3 contains 15 residues. Germline CDR1 reads SEHNR; CDR2 reads FQNEAQ (reference sequence). The CDR3 loop reads CASSLGLRGGHEQYF. The CDR3 bases are TGTGCCAGCAGCTTAGGGCTTAGGGGTGGGCACGAGCAGTACTTC.

This clone appeared a single time. The V and J genes are TRBV5-4 and TRBJ2-7, with a possible D match to TRBD2 (5 bases). V gave up 7 bases and J gave up 3 bases, with 17 bases separating them. Germline CDR1 SGHNT, CDR2 YYREEE (reference sequence). The CDR3 has 14 amino acids. CDR3 residues: CASREGSGDYEQYF. DNA for the CDR3: TGTGCCAGCCGTGAGGGTTCTGGAGACTACGAGCAGTACTTC.

The genes are TRBV19 and TRBJ2-2, with 10 bases fitting TRBD1. Germline V lookup: CDR1 LNHDA, CDR2 SQIVND (reference sequence). This CDR3 spans 17 amino acids. The J segment lost 5 bases and the V segment lost 2 bases, leaving 8 bases of the junction unmatched. CDR3 in DNA: TGTGCCAGTAGTATAAGCCGGGGACAGGGGAGGACCGGGGAGCTGTTTTTT. It is translated as CASSISRGQGRTGELFF.

The rearrangement uses TRBV7-9 and TRBJ1-5; perhaps TRBD1 as D (5 bases). The germline V gene encodes CDR1 SEHNR and CDR2 FQNEAQ (reference sequence). The V end was cut by 7 bases, the J end by 7 bases, with 14 bases between. This CDR3 is built from 13 residues. The CDR3: CASTRGDQQPQHF. Written as DNA, the CDR3 is TGTGCCAGCACCCGGGGGGATCAACAGCCCCAGCATTTT.

The rearrangement links TRBV28 to TRBJ1-2, with 8 bases matching TRBD1. With 5 bases clipped from V and 5 bases from J, the junction kept 10 bases outside the gene matches. The CDR3 spans 15 residues. Germline CDR1 is MDHEN and CDR2 is SYDVKM. CDR3 sequence reads: CASSGSRGLLYGYTF. The CDR3 DNA follows: TGTGCCAGCAGTGGTAGCAGGGGGCTCCTGTATGGCTACACCTTC.

The genes are TRBV14 and TRBJ2-1; the match to TRBD1 covers 10 bases. The CDR3 is 16 residues long. V dropped 2 bases and J dropped 2; count of bases not matched to a gene: 3. Germline V lookup: CDR1 SGHDN, CDR2 FVKESK. The CDR3 here is CASSQWDRGPYNEQFF. The CDR3 region has the DNA TGTGCCAGCAGCCAATGGGACAGGGGACCCTACAATGAGCAGTTCTTC.